This TCR beta chain comes out of a study of CD8+ T cells in alopecia areata. Turning to the study itself: Treated individuals took tofacitinib by mouth, 5 to 10 mg twice daily. Affected scalp percentage set treated patients' severity scores. Study-wide findings and caveats: Clonality exceeded that of normal scalp in lesional scalp, most notably in alopecia totalis/universalis. Given one nonresponder, whether baseline CD8+ expansion relates to response remains uncertain.

Per the germline V gene, CDR1 is SGHTA and CDR2 is FQGNSA. This CDR3 has 13 amino acids. Trimming pared 5 bases from V and 9 bases from J, leaving 14 bases between. RNA extraction was followed by reverse transcription into cDNA, which acted as the sequencing template. The protocol was immunoSEQ multiplex PCR, while the TCRdb copy is restricted to in-frame clones and leaves out a portion. Of 150,000 to 200,000 clones listed, roughly 60% are singletons. This clone was seen just once. Its antigen is not known. Treatment noted: oral pan-JAK inhibitor, 5-10 mg twice daily. Sequencing used CD4+ T cells sorted from blood, obtained at week 24, from a patient treated with tofacitinib. The source of this sequence is a human donor with alopecia areata. V and J are TRBV7-2 and TRBJ1-5, with D tentatively TRBD1 (6 bases). CDR3: CASSSTGFAPQHF. The CDR3 region has the DNA TGTGCCAGCAGCAGTACAGGGTTCGCGCCCCAGCATTTT.